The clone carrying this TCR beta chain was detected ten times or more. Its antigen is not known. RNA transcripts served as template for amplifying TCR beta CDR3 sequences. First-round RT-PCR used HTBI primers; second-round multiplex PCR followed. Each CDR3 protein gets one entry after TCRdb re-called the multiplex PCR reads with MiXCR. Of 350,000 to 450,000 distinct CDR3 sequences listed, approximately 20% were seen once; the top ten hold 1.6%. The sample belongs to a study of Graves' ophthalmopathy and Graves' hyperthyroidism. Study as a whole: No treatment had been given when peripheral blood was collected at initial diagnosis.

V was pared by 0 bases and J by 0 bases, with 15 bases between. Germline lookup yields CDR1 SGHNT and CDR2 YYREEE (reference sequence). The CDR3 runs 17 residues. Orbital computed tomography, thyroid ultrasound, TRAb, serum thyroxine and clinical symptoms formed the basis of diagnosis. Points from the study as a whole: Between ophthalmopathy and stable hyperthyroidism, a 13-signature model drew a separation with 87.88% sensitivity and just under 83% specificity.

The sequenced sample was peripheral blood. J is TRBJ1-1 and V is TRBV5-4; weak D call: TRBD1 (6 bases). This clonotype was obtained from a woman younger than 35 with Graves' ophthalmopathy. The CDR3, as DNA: TGTGCCAGCAGCTTGGGGGTGCGGGCAGGGGTGAACACTGAAGCTTTCTTT. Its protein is CASSLGVRAGVNTEAFF.